This T cell receptor beta chain stems from a study of blood T cell repertoires in COVID-19. Study details: Samples representing acute and convalescent COVID-19 were sourced from the United States, Italy and Spain. PBMCs, B-cell-depleted T cells, or T cells provided the cDNA or gDNA that made up the material.

The V and J ends lost 4 bases and 1 base respectively, with 15 bases between them. The germline CDR1 and CDR2 sequences are MGHRA and YSYEKL. This CDR3 has 16 residues. Authors' data handling: Quantification of nucleated cells was approximated via reference gene primer amplification. Here immunoSEQ multiplex PCR was the method, and the copy in TCRdb shows in-frame clones only, minus some. Clone size and V and J calls were adopted from that table, with D and trimming inferred from the DNA. Of about 74,000 clones in the sample, less than 95% are singletons; the top ten hold under 1.1%. The genes are TRBV4-1 and TRBJ2-3; D may be TRBD2 (6 bases). This sequence was found in a woman aged 50 to 60 in a cohort sampled during active COVID-19. The specimen was peripheral blood. CDR3 bases: TGCGCCAGCAGCCCATCCGGGAGTAGGGGCACAGATACGCAGTATTTT. Translation gives CASSPSGSRGTDTQYF.